A single sample gave rise to the 27 T cell receptor beta chains below, sequenced in a study of T cell clones after liver transplantation. Measured with immunoSEQ multiplex PCR; TCRdb has only the in-frame clones, and not every one. The sample lists 55,000 to 80,000 clones; 90% were seen once. The source was CD4+ T cells from blood, collected before liver transplant. The receptor set was obtained from a human donor who received a liver transplant.

This rearrangement joins TRBV28 to TRBJ2-3; TRBD2 matches 10 bases. In germline, CDR1 is MDHEN, CDR2 SYDVKM. Trimming removed 9 bases from V and 4 bases from J; junction bases left unmatched: 7. This CDR3 comprises 14 residues. CDR3 region: CASKREGLADTQYF. The CDR3 nucleotides are TGTGCCAGTAAGCGGGAGGGCCTCGCAGATACGCAGTATTTT. Based on the CDR3 plus reference TRBV28 and TRBJ2-3, the full variable domain is DVKVTQSSRYLVKRTGEKVFLECVQDMDHENMFWYRQDPGLGLRLIYFSYDVKMKEKGDIPEGYSVSREKKERFSLILESASTNQTSMYLCASKREGLADTQYFGPGTRLTVL.

This clone was detected once. This chain links TRBV6-1 with TRBJ2-6, with 7 nucleotides matching TRBD1. The V segment lost 4 bases and the J segment 1 base; nucleotides outside the gene matches: 1. The CDR3 loop spans 15 amino acids. CDR1 is MNHNS and CDR2 is SASEGT in the germline V gene. The CDR3 DNA reads as TGTGCCAGCAGTGTACAGGGGTCTGGGGCCAACGTCCTGACTTTC. It is translated as CASSVQGSGANVLTF.

This chain links TRBV28 with TRBJ2-7; no definite D call. This CDR3 has 12 residues. The germline V gene encodes CDR1 MDHEN and CDR2 SYDVKM. The V gene lost 6 bases and the J gene lost 5 bases, with 11 bases spanning the gap. CDR3 loop: CASRPGRDEQYF. CDR3 DNA sequence: TGTGCCAGCAGACCTGGACGGGACGAGCAGTACTTC.

In this sample, this clone turned up once. This chain joins TRBV5-1 and TRBJ2-1; 9 positions match TRBD1. Trimming removed 0 bases from V and 7 bases from J; junction bases left unmatched: 8. This CDR3 is built from 16 residues. The germline gives CDR1 SGHRS, CDR2 YFSETQ. The CDR3 loop reads CASSLGPGQGRNEQFF. In DNA form, the CDR3 reads TGCGCCAGCAGCTTGGGGCCGGGACAGGGTAGAAATGAGCAGTTCTTC.

This chain joins TRBV30 and TRBJ2-5; 14 bases align to TRBD2. CDR3 length equals 15 residues. The V gene's germline CDR1 is GTSNPN and CDR2 SVGIG (reference sequence). With 3 bases clipped from V and 5 bases from J, the junction kept 5 bases outside the gene matches. In nucleotides, the CDR3 is TGTGCCTGGAGCGGGGGACTAGCGGGAGCTGAGACCCAGTACTTC. It specifies CAWSGGLAGAETQYF.

V and J are TRBV7-9 and TRBJ2-6; D not certain. The length of the CDR3 is 13 residues. Germline V gene sequence: CDR1 SEHNR, CDR2 FQNEAQ (reference sequence). Trimming left V 1 base short and J 5 bases short, with 3 bases between. The CDR3 loop reads CASSLDWANVLTF. The CDR3 DNA is TGTGCCAGCAGCTTAGATTGGGCCAACGTCCTGACTTTC.

The chain couples TRBV18 to TRBJ1-1; D not resolved. Trimming removed 4 bases at V and 8 bases at J, with 11 bases between. CDR3 length: 12 amino acids. Per germline, CDR1 KGHSH and CDR2 LQKENI. The CDR3 DNA is TGTGCCAGCTCACTTTCAGGAAGGGAAGCTTTCTTT. Translation gives CASSLSGREAFF.

This chain connects TRBV19 to TRBJ1-5; tentative D call: TRBD1 (6 bases). Per germline, CDR1 LNHDA and CDR2 SQIVND (reference sequence). The CDR3 is 14 residues long. Trimming shortened V by 5 bases and J by 3 bases, and 11 bases separated the two germline ends. The CDR3 protein is CASSLGQFNQPQHF. The CDR3 nucleotides are TGTGCCAGTAGTTTAGGACAGTTCAATCAGCCCCAGCATTTT.

V usage is TRBV7-2 and J usage is TRBJ2-7; TRBD2 matches at 11 bases. This CDR3 contains 15 residues. Germline CDR1 is SGHTA and CDR2 is FQGNSA. V shed 4 bases and J 1 base; nucleotides not matched to a gene: 3. This chain's CDR3 is CASSSRLAGSYEQYF. CDR3 in DNA: TGTGCCAGCAGCTCCAGACTAGCGGGATCCTACGAGCAGTACTTC.

The chain carries TRBV15 and TRBJ2-3; D call uncertain. CDR3 length: 14 amino acids. The germline V gene encodes CDR1 LNHNV and CDR2 YYDKDF (reference sequence). Trimming removed 1 base at V and 2 bases at J, with 7 bases between. CDR3 DNA: TGTGCCACCAGCAGAGGGGCGGACACAGATACGCAGTATTTT. It is translated as CATSRGADTDTQYF.

This clone was picked up a small number of times. Other DNA variants within this sample encode the same CDR3. CDR3 DNA: TGTGCCAGCAGCTTGGAGGGAGGGCGAGAGACCCAGTACTTC. Translation: CASSLEGGRETQYF. V usage is TRBV5-5 and J usage is TRBJ2-5; 7 nucleotides line up with TRBD2. The trim removed 0 bases at V and 4 bases at J, leaving 3 bases unmatched. Per the germline V gene, CDR1 is SGHKS and CDR2 is YYEKEE (reference sequence). This CDR3 has 14 amino acids.

The chain combines TRBV9 with TRBJ2-2, with 8 bases matching TRBD2. The CDR3 has 14 residues. CDR1 and CDR2 (germline): SGDLS, YYNGEE. The V and J ends lost 6 bases and 5 bases, in that order; junction bases with no gene match: 6. Here the CDR3 reads CASTLGRGTGELFF. DNA for the CDR3: TGTGCCAGCACCCTCGGGAGGGGTACCGGGGAGCTGTTTTTT.

The V gene is TRBV5-1, the J gene TRBJ2-1; TRBD2 agrees at 12 bases. The CDR3 is made up of 17 amino acids. The V gene's germline CDR1 is SGHRS and CDR2 YFSETQ. Trimming removed 0 bases from V and 8 bases from J; junction bases left unmatched: 9. This CDR3 is CASSLGLAGVRPDEQFF. For the CDR3, the DNA is TGCGCCAGCAGCTTGGGACTAGCGGGAGTTCGGCCGGATGAGCAGTTCTTC.

This sequence joins TRBV7-2 and TRBJ2-3; D unresolved. The CDR3 sequence is 11 residues long. Germline loops: CDR1 SGHTA, CDR2 FQGNSA. The germline V and J ends were trimmed by 1 base and 7 bases, with 3 bases remaining between them. The CDR3 DNA is TGTGCCAGCAGCTTAGTTAATACGCAGTATTTT. Translating it yields CASSLVNTQYF.

CDR3 in amino acids: CASSHPRQGVYEQYF. The CDR3 coding sequence is TGTGCCAGCAGCCACCCTCGACAAGGCGTCTACGAGCAGTACTTC. The chain recombines TRBV11-3 with TRBJ2-7; no firm D call. The germline gives CDR1 SGHNT, CDR2 YENEEA. CDR3 length equals 15 residues. V lost 5 bases and J lost 3, with 17 bases in between.

This clone has just one count. The chain uses TRBV28 and TRBJ1-5; 7 bases are a match to TRBD1. J was trimmed by 5 bases and V by 4 bases; bases with no gene match: 14. CDR3 length: 17 residues. Germline V gene data show CDR1 as MDHEN and CDR2 as SYDVKM. Here the CDR3 reads CASSSTQTGDIYQPQHF. CDR3 bases: TGTGCCAGCAGTTCCACTCAAACAGGGGACATCTATCAGCCCCAGCATTTT.

The CDR3 bases are TGTGCCAGCTCGGGCCAATCGAGCAATCAGCCCCAGCATTTT. Protein: CASSGQSSNQPQHF. The rearrangement joins TRBV2 to TRBJ1-5; D call uncertain. The CDR3 is 14 residues long. CDR1 is SNHLY and CDR2 is FYNNEI in the germline V gene. With 8 bases removed from V and 1 base from J, the gap between germline ends came to 12 bases.

V is TRBV7-2 and J is TRBJ2-1; 9 positions match TRBD2. V shed 5 bases and J 3 bases; nucleotides not matched to a gene: 2. The CDR3 covers 14 residues. The germline CDR1 and CDR2 sequences are SGHTA and FQGNSA. The CDR3 sequence is CASSRTSDYNEQFF. CDR3 nucleotides: TGTGCCAGCAGCCGGACTAGCGACTACAATGAGCAGTTCTTC.

The J gene is TRBJ2-1, the V gene TRBV7-3; 13 bases are shared with TRBD2. After removal of 5 bases from V and 5 bases from J, the junction contained 9 bases not matched to a gene. Germline CDR1 and CDR2: SGHTA and FQGTGA. The CDR3 sequence is 17 residues long. CDR3 DNA sequence: TGTGCCAGCAGCCCGCGGACTAGCGGGAGTAGGGACAATGAGCAGTTCTTC. It yields the protein CASSPRTSGSRDNEQFF.

The V gene is TRBV7-8, the J gene TRBJ1-4, with 9 bases aligning to TRBD1. Germline V gene sequence: CDR1 SGHVS, CDR2 FQNEAQ. The CDR3 consists of 15 residues. V lost 1 base, J lost 4 bases, and 1 base stayed unmatched. As DNA, the CDR3 is TGTGCCAGCAGCTTAGAGGACAGGGGTAATGAAAAACTGTTTTTT. Its protein product is CASSLEDRGNEKLFF.

The J gene is TRBJ2-7, the V gene TRBV5-1; 9 bases match TRBD1. The germline CDR1 and CDR2 sequences are SGHRS and YFSETQ. The CDR3 runs 13 residues. The V gene end was trimmed by 4 bases and the J gene end by 7 bases; junction bases not matched to a gene: 6. Here the CDR3 reads CASSNTGGGEQYF. Written as DNA, the CDR3 is TGCGCCAGCAGCAACACAGGGGGCGGTGAGCAGTACTTC.

The chain uses TRBV11-3 and TRBJ2-5; D may be TRBD2 (5 bases). With 1 base removed from V and 2 bases from J, the gap between germline ends came to 14 bases. The CDR3 has 16 residues. Germline V gene data show CDR1 as SGHNT and CDR2 as YENEEA. The CDR3 coding sequence is TGTGCCAGCAGCTTAGGGTTGGTGGGAGAGCAAGAGACCCAGTACTTC. Its translation: CASSLGLVGEQETQYF.

This clone appeared a few times. The chain has TRBV11-2 and TRBJ2-7; possibly TRBD2 for D (6 bases). This CDR3 contains 14 residues. V was trimmed by 5 bases and J by 0 bases, leaving 11 bases between them. Germline V gene data show CDR1 as SGHAT and CDR2 as FQNNGV. The CDR3 nucleotides read TGTGCCAGCAGCCGGGACTTCAGCTCCTACGAGCAGTACTTC. Protein sequence: CASSRDFSSYEQYF.

This sequence joins TRBV6-5 and TRBJ1-4; D gene unclear. CDR3 length: 14 residues. V lost 6 bases and J 3 bases, leaving 11 bases between the germline ends. Germline V gives CDR1 MNHEY, CDR2 SVGAGI. The CDR3 DNA follows: TGTGCCAGCAGCCCCGTCGGAGCTAATGAAAAACTGTTTTTT. As protein: CASSPVGANEKLFF.

The rearrangement uses TRBV5-1 and TRBJ2-1; possible D gene TRBD2, 5 bases. CDR1 and CDR2 from the germline V gene are SGHRS and YFSETQ. The V and J ends lost 4 bases and 5 bases respectively, with 16 bases between them. The CDR3 runs 15 residues. The CDR3 reads CASSPGLAGDNEQFF. The DNA for the CDR3 is TGCGCCAGCAGCCCTGGACTCGCCGGGGACAATGAGCAGTTCTTC.

This clone has more than one count but fewer than ten. The rearrangement joins TRBV7-3 to TRBJ2-7; 11 bases align to TRBD2. With V trimmed by 5 bases and J by 0 bases, 3 bases remained unmatched. The CDR3 loop spans 15 amino acids. Germline V gene lookup returns CDR1 SGHTA and CDR2 FQGTGA. Written as DNA, the CDR3 is TGTGCCAGCAGCCAGGGGACTAGCGGCTCCTACGAGCAGTACTTC. Amino acid sequence: CASSQGTSGSYEQYF. Full variable domain (rest looked up from reference TRBV7-3 and TRBJ2-7): GAGVSQTPSNKVTEKGKYVELRCDPISGHTALYWYRQSLGQGPEFLIYFQGTGAADDSGLPNDRFFAVRPEGSVSTLKIQRTERGDSAVYLCASSQGTSGSYEQYFGPGTRLTVT.

This sequence joins TRBV27 and TRBJ2-1; 14 bases agree with TRBD2. Per the germline V gene, CDR1 is MNHEY and CDR2 is SMNVEV (reference sequence). After removal of 5 bases from V and 8 bases from J, the junction contained 11 bases not matched to a gene. The CDR3 is 17 amino acids. CDR3 DNA sequence: TGTGCCAGCAGTCTGCTGGGACTAGCGGGAGAGGGGGATGAGCAGTTCTTC. This gives the protein CASSLLGLAGEGDEQFF.